At least ten counts were recorded for the clone carrying this T cell receptor (beta chain). Its ends do not fully match the called genes, so a read error is possible. TCRdb itself ran the 5' RACE reads through MiXCR, one entry per CDR3 protein. The table records 150,000 to 250,000 distinct CDR3 sequences, around 13% of them present only once. Germline CDR1 is MGHRA and CDR2 is YSYEKL. The CDR3 extends over 13 amino acids. The record originates from a study of CD8 T cells in ankylosing spondylitis. The source is a male donor with ankylosing spondylitis or in good health (not recorded which). The chain employs TRBV4-1 and TRBJ1-1; D remains ambiguous. The sequencing sample was made of blood, either unsorted or a sorted T cell fraction (not recorded which). Written as DNA, the CDR3 is TGTGCCAGCAGCCAAGGTATGAACACTGAAGCTTTCTTT. It codes for CASSQGMNTEAFF.